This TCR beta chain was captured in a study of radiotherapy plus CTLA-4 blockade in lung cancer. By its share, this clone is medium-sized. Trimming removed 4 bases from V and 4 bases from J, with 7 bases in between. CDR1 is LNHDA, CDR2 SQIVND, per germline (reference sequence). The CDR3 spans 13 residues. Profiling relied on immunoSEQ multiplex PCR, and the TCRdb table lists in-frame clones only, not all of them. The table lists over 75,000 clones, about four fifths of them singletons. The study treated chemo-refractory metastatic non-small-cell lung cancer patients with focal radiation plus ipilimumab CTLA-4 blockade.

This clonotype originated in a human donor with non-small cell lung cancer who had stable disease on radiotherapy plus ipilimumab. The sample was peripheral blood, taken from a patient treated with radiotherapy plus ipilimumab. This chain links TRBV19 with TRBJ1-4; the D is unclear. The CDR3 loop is CASSTTLNEKLFF. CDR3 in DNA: TGTGCCAGTAGTACTACTCTTAATGAAAAACTGTTTTTT. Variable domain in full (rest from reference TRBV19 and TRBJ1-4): DGGITQSPKYLFRKEGQNVTLSCEQNLNHDAMYWYRQDPGQGLRLIYYSQIVNDFQKGDIAEGYSVSREKKESFPLTVTSAQKNPTAFYLCASSTTLNEKLFFGSGTQLSVL.